This TCR beta chain was identified in a study of blood T cell repertoires in COVID-19. Looking at the study overall: Samples taken during acute and convalescent COVID-19 were collected in the United States, Italy and Spain.

A few counts support this clone. TCRdb's table, derived via immunoSEQ multiplex PCR, lists solely in-frame clones and lacks some. The sample lists about 110,000 clones, roughly 84% occurring once. Trimming cost V 11 bases and J 7 bases; bases outside gene matches: 8. Looked up from germline, CDR1 is SNHLY and CDR2 is FYNNEI. The CDR3 has 13 residues. The TCR originated in a woman between 35 and 50 years old with acute or convalescent COVID-19. Sequencing used peripheral blood. This chain uses TRBV2 with TRBJ1-6; TRBD1 agrees at 7 bases. As DNA, the CDR3 is TGTGCCCGACGTACAGGGGCAAATTCACCCCTCCACTTT. This sequence encodes CARRTGANSPLHF.